The text below deals with one T cell receptor beta chain. This entry comes from a study of OX40 agonist ivuxolimab in advanced cancers. This table comes from immunoSEQ multiplex PCR, and its TCRdb copy is limited to in-frame clones, with some not included. The sample holds more than 70,000 clones, approximately 94% seen once. Trimming shortened V by 6 bases and J by 1 base, and 9 bases separated the two germline ends. The CDR3 has 13 amino acids. In germline, CDR1 is SQVTM, CDR2 ANQGSEA. The specimen comprised CD4+ or CD8+ T cells sorted from blood, sampled in a trial of the OX40 agonist ivuxolimab. The chain combines TRBV29-1 with TRBJ1-4; the D gene is possibly TRBD1 (5 bases). This sequence originates from an adult with an advanced solid tumor such as melanoma, head and neck, liver or kidney cancer. This chain's CDR3 is CSVPGQTNEKLFF. CDR3 nucleotides: TGCAGCGTCCCAGGACAAACTAATGAAAAACTGTTTTTT.